A selection of T cell receptor beta chains follows, all from one sample in a study of brain T cells in children with intractable seizures. Data came from immunoSEQ multiplex PCR; TCRdb stores just in-frame clones and leaves some out. Among tens of thousands of clones listed, approximately 94% were seen once. This sample comprised peripheral blood, obtained at surgery. The receptors were sampled from a boy under two years old with tuberous sclerosis and intractable seizures. CDR3s include the opening cysteine and the closing phenylalanine or tryptophan. D genes are given only for firm matches. Size values are once, few and many counts, or a class for expanded clones, and some rows have none.

>TRBV19|NA|TRBJ2-7|NA
TGTGCCAGTAGTATGAGGCCAGGCTCCTACGAGCAGTACTTC
CASSMRPGSYEQYF
>TRBV30|TRBD1|TRBJ1-1|NA
TGTGCCTGGATTCTGGACAGGCCCACTGAAGCTTTCTTT
CAWILDRPTEAFF
>TRBV10-3|NA|TRBJ2-5|NA
TGTGCCATCAGTGGCGCTAGCGTAGGAGAAGAGACCCAGTACTTC
CAISGASVGEETQYF
>TRBV3-1/TRBV3-2|TRBD2|TRBJ2-3|NA
TGTGCCAGCAGCCTACTGACTAGCGGGGTCTCCACAGATACGCAGTATTTT
CASSLLTSGVSTDTQYF
>TRBV18|TRBD1|TRBJ1-1|NA
TGTGCCAGCTCATTAGACAGGGCGTTGAACACTGAAGCTTTCTTT
CASSLDRALNTEAFF
>TRBV28|NA|TRBJ2-7|NA
TGTGCCAGCAGTTCCCCCTGGATGGGGAGCTCCTACGAGCAGTACTTC
CASSSPWMGSSYEQYF
>TRBV24-1|TRBD2|TRBJ2-1|NA
TGTGCCACCGGTGGGGGACTAGCGGTGTCCTACAATGAGCAGTTCTTC
CATGGGLAVSYNEQFF
>TRBV30|NA|TRBJ1-4|NA
TGTGCCTGGAGTCAGACGGAGGGTGAAAAACTGTTTTTT
CAWSQTEGEKLFF
>TRBV11-3|TRBD2|TRBJ2-1|NA
TGTGCCAGCAGCGGTCCTAGCGGGGACGGCAATGAGCAGTTCTTC
CASSGPSGDGNEQFF
>TRBV6-5|TRBD1|TRBJ2-1|NA
TGTGCCAGCAGTTACTCCTCAGGACAGGTTCAGCATGAGCAGTTCTTC
CASSYSSGQVQHEQFF
>TRBV27|NA|TRBJ2-1|NA
TGTGCCAGCAGTTTCCAGGGCTTGTACAATGAGCAGTTCTTC
CASSFQGLYNEQFF
>TRBV29-1|NA|TRBJ1-2|NA
TGCAGCGTTGGCAACAGGGATGGCTACACCTTC
CSVGNRDGYTF
>TRBV30|NA|TRBJ1-2|NA
TGTGCCTGGACCCCCATGGAATTGGCAGGCTATGGCTACACCTTC
CAWTPMELAGYGYTF
>TRBV5-8|NA|TRBJ1-3|NA
TGTGCCAGCAGCTTCTTCTCCAGGGACTACTCTGGAAACACCATATATTTT
CASSFFSRDYSGNTIYF
>TRBV1|NA|TRBJ2-7|NA
TGCACCAGCAGCCAAGATAGTATATACGGGGGGGAAACCTACGAGCAGTACTTC
CTSSQDSIYGGETYEQYF
>TRBV7-9|TRBD1|TRBJ2-7|once
TGTGCCAGCAGCTTAGTTCAGGGGGACACCTACGAGCAGTACTTC
CASSLVQGDTYEQYF
>TRBV25-1|TRBD1|TRBJ2-3|NA
TGTGCCAGCTCCGGGACAGCCACAGATACGCAGTATTTT
CASSGTATDTQYF
>TRBV9|NA|TRBJ2-2|NA
TGTGCCAGCAGCCTCAGAGTGCTTCGGGGCACCGGGGAGCTGTTTTTT
CASSLRVLRGTGELFF
>TRBV20-1|NA|TRBJ2-7|NA
TGCAGTGCTAAGCAGGGCTACGAGCAGTACTTC
CSAKQGYEQYF
>TRBV7-8|NA|TRBJ1-5|NA
TGTGCCAGCAGCTTAGAGTCATTGAGGAGGGGAATTAGCAATCAGCCCCAGCATTTT
CASSLESLRRGISNQPQHF
>TRBV10-3|NA|TRBJ2-6|NA
TGTGCCATCAGTCCGATAGGGGCCAACGTCCTGACTTTC
CAISPIGANVLTF
>TRBV15|NA|TRBJ2-7|NA
TGTGCCACCAGCAGAGCGAATGGCTACGAGCAGTACTTC
CATSRANGYEQYF
>TRBV29-1|NA|TRBJ2-1|NA
TGCAGCGTTGAAGATCAGAAGGGCAGGGGGCAGTTCTTC
CSVEDQKGRGQFF
>TRBV12-3/TRBV12-4|NA|TRBJ1-1|NA
TGTGCCAGCAGTGCCCAGAACACTGAAGCTTTCTTT
CASSAQNTEAFF
>TRBV28|NA|TRBJ1-2|NA
TGTGCCAGCAGTTTAACGGGTTTAGCTAACTATGGCTACACCTTC
CASSLTGLANYGYTF
>TRBV2|NA|TRBJ1-2|NA
TGTGCCAGCAGTAGCGACATGGGGTTGTATGGCTACACCTTC
CASSSDMGLYGYTF
>TRBV30|TRBD1|TRBJ1-1|NA
TGTGCCTGGAGACGGGACAGGGGGCGAGGAAACACTGAAGCTTTCTTT
CAWRRDRGRGNTEAFF
>TRBV7-6|TRBD2|TRBJ2-6|NA
TGTGCCAGCAGCTTAGTAGGGAGGGTTGGGGCCAACGTCCTGACTTTC
CASSLVGRVGANVLTF
>TRBV7-9|NA|TRBJ2-2|NA
TGTGCCAGCAGCCCTCTAGATAGCGGGGAGCTGTTTTTT
CASSPLDSGELFF
>TRBV15|NA|TRBJ2-2|once
TGTGCCACCAGCAGAGATCGCGGCTCCGGGGAGCTGTTTTTT
CATSRDRGSGELFF
>TRBV7-9|NA|TRBJ1-2|NA
TGTGCCAGCAGCTTAGCTCGTGTCTTTGCGTCTTACAGCCCCTATGGCTACACCTTC
CASSLARVFASYSPYGYTF
>TRBV7-8|NA|TRBJ1-1|NA
TGTGCCAGCACCCCAATAGGGGGACAAGCTTTCTTT
CASTPIGGQAFF
>TRBV7-9|TRBD1|TRBJ1-1|NA
TGTGCCAGCAGCTCAGGGGGTCAGGACACTGAAGCTTTCTTT
CASSSGGQDTEAFF
>TRBV11-2|NA|TRBJ1-5|few
TGTGCCAGCAGTTTGGACAGCGGAAGCAATCAGCCCCAGCATTTT
CASSLDSGSNQPQHF
>TRBV7-8|NA|TRBJ2-7|NA
TGTGCCAGCAGCTTAATGGGGGGTTCTGGGGAGCAGTACTTC
CASSLMGGSGEQYF
>TRBV15|NA|TRBJ1-5|NA
TGTGCCACCAGCAGAGAGGGATTCGTGGATCAGCCCCAGCATTTT
CATSREGFVDQPQHF
>TRBV7-2|TRBD2|TRBJ2-1|NA
TGTGCCAGCAGCCAACTAGCGGGGGCCTTTAATGAGCAGTTCTTC
CASSQLAGAFNEQFF
>TRBV19|NA|TRBJ1-5|NA
TGTGCCAGTAGTAGTTGGGGGGGCACTCAGCCCCAGCATTTT
CASSSWGGTQPQHF
>TRBV7-2|NA|TRBJ2-4|once
TGTGCCAGCAGCTTAGGGCTGGGGCGCGGAGCCAAAAACATTCAGTACTTC
CASSLGLGRGAKNIQYF
>TRBV14|NA|TRBJ1-2|few
TGTGCCAGCAGCCAAGATCATCGGGGTAACTATGGCTACACCTTC
CASSQDHRGNYGYTF
>TRBV7-3|TRBD1|TRBJ2-1|NA
TGTGCCAGCAGCTCGTCAGGGGGCGCTAACAATGAGCAGTTCTTC
CASSSSGGANNEQFF
>TRBV5-6|NA|TRBJ2-1|NA
TGTGCCAGCAGCCCCGGCCTTAGCTACAATGAGCAGTTCTTC
CASSPGLSYNEQFF
>TRBV13|NA|TRBJ2-7|NA
TGTGCCAGCAGCTCCGGCCCTGAGCAGTACTTC
CASSSGPEQYF
>TRBV7-3|TRBD1|TRBJ1-2|NA
TGTGCCAGCAGCTTGGGTTTGGACAGGGGGGACTATGGCTACACCTTC
CASSLGLDRGDYGYTF
>TRBV5-1|NA|TRBJ1-2|NA
TGCGCCAGCAGCCCGGGACACCTCTATGGCTACACCTTC
CASSPGHLYGYTF
>TRBV27|TRBD2|TRBJ2-1|NA
TGTGCCAGCAGTAAACTAGCGGGGGGCTACAATGAGCAGTTCTTC
CASSKLAGGYNEQFF
>TRBV9|TRBD2|TRBJ2-7|NA
TGTGCCAGCAGCCTGGGTAGCGGGTCATACGAGCAGTACTTC
CASSLGSGSYEQYF
>TRBV20-1|TRBD2|TRBJ2-3|NA
TGCAGTGCTAGTTGGGAGGGACCAAGGCCCGATACGCAGTATTTT
CSASWEGPRPDTQYF
>TRBV5-4|TRBD2|TRBJ2-7|NA
TGTGCCAGCAGCTTGTTCGGTAGCGGGGGGGCCCACGAGCAGTACTTC
CASSLFGSGGAHEQYF
>TRBV14|NA|TRBJ2-3|NA
TGTGCCAGCAGCCAAGACAGCTGGGGAATGACAGATACGCAGTATTTT
CASSQDSWGMTDTQYF
>TRBV6-1|NA|TRBJ2-5|NA
TGTGCCAGCAGTGAATCTGCGGCGAGAGAGACCCAGTACTTC
CASSESAARETQYF
>TRBV24-1|TRBD2|TRBJ2-5|NA
TGTGCCACCAGTGTTAGACCGGGACTAGCGGGTCGGGGAGAGACCCAGTACTTC
CATSVRPGLAGRGETQYF
>TRBV6-1|NA|TRBJ1-4|NA
TGTGCCAGCAGTGACAGGGATGAAAAACTGTTTTTT
CASSDRDEKLFF
>TRBV18|NA|TRBJ2-2|NA
TGTGCCAGCTCACTTACCGGGACAACCCTGACCGGGGAGCTGTTTTTT
CASSLTGTTLTGELFF
>TRBV7-9|TRBD1|TRBJ1-2|NA
TGTGCCAGCAGCGAACAGGGGTTAAAGAACTATGGCTACACCTTC
CASSEQGLKNYGYTF